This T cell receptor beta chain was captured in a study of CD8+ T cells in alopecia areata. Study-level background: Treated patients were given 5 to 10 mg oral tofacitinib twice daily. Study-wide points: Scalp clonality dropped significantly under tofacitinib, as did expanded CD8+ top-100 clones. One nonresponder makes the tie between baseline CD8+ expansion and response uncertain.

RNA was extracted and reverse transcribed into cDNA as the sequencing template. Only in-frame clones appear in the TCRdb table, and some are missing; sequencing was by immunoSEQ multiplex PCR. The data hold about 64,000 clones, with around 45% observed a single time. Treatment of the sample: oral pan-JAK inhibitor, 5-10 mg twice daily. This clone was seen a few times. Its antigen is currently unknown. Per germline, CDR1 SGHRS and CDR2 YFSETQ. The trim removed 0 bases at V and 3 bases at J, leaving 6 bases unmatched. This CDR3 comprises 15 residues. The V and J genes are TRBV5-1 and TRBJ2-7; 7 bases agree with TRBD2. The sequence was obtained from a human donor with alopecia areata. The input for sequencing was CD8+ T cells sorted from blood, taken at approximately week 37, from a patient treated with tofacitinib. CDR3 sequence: CASSLAAGEIYEQYF. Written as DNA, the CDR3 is TGCGCCAGCAGCTTGGCGGCGGGAGAGATCTACGAGCAGTACTTC.